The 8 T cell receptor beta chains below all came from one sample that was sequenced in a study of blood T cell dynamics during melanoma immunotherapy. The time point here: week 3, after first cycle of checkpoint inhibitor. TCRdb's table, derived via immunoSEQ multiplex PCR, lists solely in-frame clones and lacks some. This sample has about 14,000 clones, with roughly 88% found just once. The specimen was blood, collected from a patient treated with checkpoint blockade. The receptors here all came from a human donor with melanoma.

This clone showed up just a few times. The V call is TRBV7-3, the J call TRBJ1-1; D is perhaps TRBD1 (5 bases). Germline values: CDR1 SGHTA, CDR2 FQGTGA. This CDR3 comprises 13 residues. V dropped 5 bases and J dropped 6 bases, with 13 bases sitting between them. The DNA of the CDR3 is TGTGCCAGCAGCCCCTTGATGGGGGCTGAAGCTTTCTTT. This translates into CASSPLMGAEAFF.

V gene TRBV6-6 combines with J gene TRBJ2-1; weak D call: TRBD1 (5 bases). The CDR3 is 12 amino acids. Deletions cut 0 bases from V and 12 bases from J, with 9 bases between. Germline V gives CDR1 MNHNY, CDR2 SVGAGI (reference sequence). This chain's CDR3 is CASSYSTQGQFF. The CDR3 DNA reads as TGTGCCAGCAGTTACTCAACGCAGGGGCAGTTCTTC.

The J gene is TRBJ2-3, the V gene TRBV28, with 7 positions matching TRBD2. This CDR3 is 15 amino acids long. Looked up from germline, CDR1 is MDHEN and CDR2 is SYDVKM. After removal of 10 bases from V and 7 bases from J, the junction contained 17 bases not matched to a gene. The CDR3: CATQLGGRGRNTQYF. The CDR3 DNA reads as TGTGCCACCCAATTGGGCGGGAGAGGGAGAAATACGCAGTATTTT.

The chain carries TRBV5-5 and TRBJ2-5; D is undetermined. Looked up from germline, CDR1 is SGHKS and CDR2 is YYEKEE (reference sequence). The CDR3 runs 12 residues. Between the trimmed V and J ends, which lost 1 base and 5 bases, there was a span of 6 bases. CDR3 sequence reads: CASSLTAETQYF. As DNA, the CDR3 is TGTGCCAGCAGCTTGACAGCGGAGACCCAGTACTTC.

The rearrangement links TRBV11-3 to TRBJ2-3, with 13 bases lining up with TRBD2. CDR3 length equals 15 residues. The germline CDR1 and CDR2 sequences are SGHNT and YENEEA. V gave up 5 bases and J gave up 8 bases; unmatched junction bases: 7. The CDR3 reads CASSRGLAGFGTQYF. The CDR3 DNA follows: TGTGCCAGCAGCCGGGGACTAGCGGGATTTGGTACGCAGTATTTT.

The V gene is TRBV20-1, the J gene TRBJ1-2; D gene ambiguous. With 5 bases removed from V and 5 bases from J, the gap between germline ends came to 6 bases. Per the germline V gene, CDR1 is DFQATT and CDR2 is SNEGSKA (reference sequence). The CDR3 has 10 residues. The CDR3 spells CSAFLYGYTF. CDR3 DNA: TGCAGTGCTTTCCTATATGGCTACACCTTC.

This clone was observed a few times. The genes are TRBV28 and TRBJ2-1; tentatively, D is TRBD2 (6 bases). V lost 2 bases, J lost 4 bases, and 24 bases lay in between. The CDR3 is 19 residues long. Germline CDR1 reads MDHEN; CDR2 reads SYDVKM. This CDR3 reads CASSLSRSGVIPFYNEQFF. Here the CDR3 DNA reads TGTGCCAGCAGTTTAAGTCGATCGGGAGTAATCCCCTTTTACAATGAGCAGTTCTTC. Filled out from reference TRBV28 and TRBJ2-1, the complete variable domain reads DVKVTQSSRYLVKRTGEKVFLECVQDMDHENMFWYRQDPGLGLRLIYFSYDVKMKEKGDIPEGYSVSREKKERFSLILESASTNQTSMYLCASSLSRSGVIPFYNEQFFGPGTRLTVL.

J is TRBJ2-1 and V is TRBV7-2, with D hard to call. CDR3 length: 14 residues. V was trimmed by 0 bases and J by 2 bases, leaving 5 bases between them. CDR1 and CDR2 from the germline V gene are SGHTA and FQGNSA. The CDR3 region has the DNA TGTGCCAGCAGCTTAGCCCGAACCTACAATGAGCAGTTCTTC. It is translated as CASSLARTYNEQFF.